This TCR beta chain appears in the sequencing data of a study of patients and donors after allogeneic stem cell transplantation. Trimming took 0 bases from V and 1 from J, leaving 13 bases between them. Germline values: CDR1 SGHRS, CDR2 YFSETQ. CDR3 length equals 16 residues. TCRdb reprocessed the RT-PCR reads via MiXCR and lists one record per CDR3 protein. The table lists 200,000 to 250,000 distinct CDR3 sequences, about 38% of them singletons. The sequence was obtained from a human donor who was either an allogeneic HSCT recipient or a stem cell or donor lymphocyte infusion donor (not recorded which). It is not recorded whose cells these are; they may come from a transplant donor. Material for sequencing was blood, either unsorted or a sorted T cell fraction (not recorded which). This chain joins TRBV5-1 and TRBJ2-5; D possibly corresponds to TRBD2 (6 bases). The CDR3 region is CASSLAGRLFQETQYF. The DNA for the CDR3 is TGCGCCAGCAGCTTGGCGGGGAGGCTTTTCCAAGAGACCCAGTACTTC.